This T cell receptor beta chain was recorded in a study of cytomegalovirus exposure and HLA in healthy donors. Worth noting for this clone: Antigen specificity is unknown.

Notes on the study in general: What a later analysis reportedly showed was that an Asian-associated ancestry cluster had fewer N-insertions than the approximately 720-donor mean. A likely sequencing artifact accounted for one observed cluster of highly shared sequence variants.

Deletions cut 1 base from V and 2 bases from J, with 12 bases between. This CDR3 comprises 15 residues. CDR1 is SGHTA and CDR2 is FQGNSA in the germline V gene. PCR employed 60 Vbeta and 13 Jbeta primers. Produced via immunoSEQ multiplex PCR; TCRdb's table is partial and in-frame only. Of 120,000 to 150,000 clones listed, 60% to 80% were seen once; the top ten hold just over 5%. This receptor was identified in a male donor in good health and CMV-seronegative. The specimen sequenced was PBMCs. The rearrangement uses TRBV7-2 and TRBJ2-7, with D possibly TRBD1 on 5 matching bases. Here the CDR3 reads CASSLGGRATYEQYF. CDR3 DNA sequence: TGTGCCAGCAGCTTAGGGGGCAGGGCCACCTACGAGCAGTACTTC.